This entry features one T cell receptor (beta chain) sequence. As yet, its antigen is unknown. A read error may produce the germline difference seen at one junction end. The sample is drawn from a study of T cells in tuberculosis. Whole-study findings and limits: The TCR-beta difference was not significant; alpha differences partly reflected length. GEM motif frequencies gave 70% accuracy; the GMM repertoire gave 80% to 90%. Active tuberculosis alpha repertoires lay closer to GMM-specific TCRs than controls'.

Produced via immunoSEQ multiplex PCR; TCRdb's table is partial and in-frame only. The sample contains roughly 28,000 clones, 80% to 95% of which appear only once. At study entry, adolescents had tuberculin skin tests and IGRA screening. The clonotype comes from a donor between 10 and 29 years old with latent tuberculosis or without tuberculosis infection. The sequenced sample was PBMCs.

The CDR3 DNA reads as TGTGCCAGCAGCTCTTCCCGGGACAGTACCCCGGGGGACTTC. It yields the protein CASSSSRDSTPGDF. The chain joins TRBV7-3 to TRBJ2-7; D is possibly TRBD1 (7 bases). Germline values: CDR1 SGHTA, CDR2 FQGTGA. The CDR3 is 14 amino acids.